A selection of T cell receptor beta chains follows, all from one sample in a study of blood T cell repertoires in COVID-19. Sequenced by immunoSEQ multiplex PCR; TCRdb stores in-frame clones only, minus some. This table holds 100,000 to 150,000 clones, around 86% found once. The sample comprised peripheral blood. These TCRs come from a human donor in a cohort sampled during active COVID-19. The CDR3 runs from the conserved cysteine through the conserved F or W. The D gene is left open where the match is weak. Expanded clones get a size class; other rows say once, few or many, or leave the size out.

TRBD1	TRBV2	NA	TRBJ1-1	TGTGCCAGCAGGACGACAGGGGAATACACTGAAGCTTTCTTT	CASRTTGEYTEAFF
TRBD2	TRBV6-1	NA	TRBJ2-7	TGTGCCAGCAGTGAAACAGCGGGAGTCTTTCTCTACGAGCAGTACTTC	CASSETAGVFLYEQYF
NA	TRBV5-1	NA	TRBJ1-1	TGCGCCAGCAGCTCCATCGGTCAAAACACTGAAGCTTTCTTT	CASSSIGQNTEAFF
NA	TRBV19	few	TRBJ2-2	TGTGCCAGTAGACGGTTCGACACCGGGGAGCTGTTTTTT	CASRRFDTGELFF
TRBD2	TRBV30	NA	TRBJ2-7	TGTGCCTGGGCAGCGGGAGGGAGCTCCTACGAGCAGTACTTC	CAWAAGGSSYEQYF
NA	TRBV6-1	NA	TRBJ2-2	TGTGCCAGCAGTGAAGCCCCACAGGCGAACACCGGGGAGCTGTTTTTT	CASSEAPQANTGELFF
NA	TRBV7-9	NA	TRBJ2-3	TGTGCCAGCAGCTTACAATCCACAGATACGCAGTATTTT	CASSLQSTDTQYF
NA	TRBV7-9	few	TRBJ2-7	TGTGCCAGCAGCTTAGCCGGGGGTTCTTGGAGAGAGCAGTACTTC	CASSLAGGSWREQYF
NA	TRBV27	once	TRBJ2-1	TGTGCCAGCAGTTTATCTTTTGGGCTCAATTACAATGAGCAGTTCTTC	CASSLSFGLNYNEQFF
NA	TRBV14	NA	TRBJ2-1	TGTGCCAGCAGACAAACCGGACAGAACAATGAGCAGTTCTTC	CASRQTGQNNEQFF
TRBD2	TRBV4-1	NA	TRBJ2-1	TGCGCCAGCAGCCGTACTAGCGGGGGTCCCAATGAGCAGTTCTTC	CASSRTSGGPNEQFF
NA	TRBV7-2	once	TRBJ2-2	TGTGCCAGCAGCTTATCCCCCGAAGGGGGCACCGGGGAGCTGTTTTTT	CASSLSPEGGTGELFF
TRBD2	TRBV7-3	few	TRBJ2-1	TGTGCCAGCAGCCAAACTAGCGGGAGGGTCTATGAGCAGTTCTTC	CASSQTSGRVYEQFF
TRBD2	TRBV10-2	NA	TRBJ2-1	TGCGCCAGCAGTGGAGCGCGGGACTACCCAAGGGACAATGAGCAGTTCTTC	CASSGARDYPRDNEQFF
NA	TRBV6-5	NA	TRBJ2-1	TGTGCCAGCAGGGGAGCTTACAATGAGCAGTTCTTC	CASRGAYNEQFF
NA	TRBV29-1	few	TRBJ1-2	TGCAGCGGCGACACGGGGGGTGTGGAATTGTACACCTTC	CSGDTGGVELYTF
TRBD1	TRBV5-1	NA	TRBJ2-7	TGCGCCAGCAGCTTGCTGACAGGGACCTTGACCTACGAGCAGTACTTC	CASSLLTGTLTYEQYF
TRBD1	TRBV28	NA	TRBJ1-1	TGTGCCAGCAGTTCATCAGGGGGCGTTACGACAATAAAAGCTTTCTTT	CASSSSGGVTTIKAFF
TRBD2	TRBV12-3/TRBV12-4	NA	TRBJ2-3	TGTGCCAGCATGGAGCGGGAGCAAGATACGCAGTATTTT	CASMEREQDTQYF
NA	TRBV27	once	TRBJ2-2	TGTGCCAGCAACGGGTGCTGGAGGCTGTTTTTT	CASNGCWRLFF
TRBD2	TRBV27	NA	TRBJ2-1	TGTGCCAGCAGCTCTCTAGCGGGGGAACACAATGAGCAGTTCTTC	CASSSLAGEHNEQFF
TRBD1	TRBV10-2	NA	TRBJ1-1	TGCGCCAGCGGGGACAGGGCGGACACTGAAGCTTTCTTT	CASGDRADTEAFF
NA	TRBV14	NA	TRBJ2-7	TGTGCCAGCAGCCAGGAGTACGGGACCTACGAGCAGTACTTC	CASSQEYGTYEQYF
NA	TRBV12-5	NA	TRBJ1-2	TGTGCTAGTGGTTTGGTGGGAGGGGACTATGGCTACACCTTC	CASGLVGGDYGYTF
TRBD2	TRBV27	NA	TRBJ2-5	TGTGCCAGCAGTCCGGCGACGGGGACTAGCGGAAAAGAGACCCAGTACTTC	CASSPATGTSGKETQYF
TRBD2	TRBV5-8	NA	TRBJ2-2	TGTGCCAGCAGCTCAGGCACTAGCGAACCGACCGGGGAGCTGTTTTTT	CASSSGTSEPTGELFF
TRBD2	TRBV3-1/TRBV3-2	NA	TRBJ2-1	TGTGCCAGCAGCCATCTCCTAGCGGGTTCCTACAATGAGCAGTTCTTC	CASSHLLAGSYNEQFF
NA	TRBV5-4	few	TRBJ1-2	TGTGCCAGCAGCACCCAAGATGAGGTTAACTATGGCTACACCTTC	CASSTQDEVNYGYTF
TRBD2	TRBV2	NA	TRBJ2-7	TGTGCCAGCAGTGAACCGGCTAGCGGGAGATACGAGCAGTACTTC	CASSEPASGRYEQYF
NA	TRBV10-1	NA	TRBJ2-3	TGCGCCAGCGCCCCGGGGGCAGATACGCAGTATTTT	CASAPGADTQYF
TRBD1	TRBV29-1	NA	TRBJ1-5	TGCAGCGTGGTTGCGACAGGGGGAGCGGATCAGCCCCAGCATTTT	CSVVATGGADQPQHF
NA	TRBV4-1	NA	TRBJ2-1	TGCGCCAGCAGCCCTCACGCGGGGGAGCAGTTCTTC	CASSPHAGEQFF
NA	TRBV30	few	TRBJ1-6	TGTGCCTGGAGTGGAAAATGGAGCTCCTATAATTCACCCCTCCACTTT	CAWSGKWSSYNSPLHF
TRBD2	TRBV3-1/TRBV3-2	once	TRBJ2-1	TGTGCCAGCAGCCAGAATACAGGACTAGCGGGATCTTCGGATCATCAGTTCTTC	CASSQNTGLAGSSDHQFF
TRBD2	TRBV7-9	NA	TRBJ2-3	TGTGCCAGCAGCTTACGAGCGACTAGCGGGATTGCAGATACGCAGTATTTT	CASSLRATSGIADTQYF
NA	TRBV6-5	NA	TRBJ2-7	TGTGCCAGCAGACCACAGGGGGGGCACTACGAGCAGTACTTC	CASRPQGGHYEQYF
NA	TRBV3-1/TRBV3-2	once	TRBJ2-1	TGTGCCTCCGTTGGGGGGAGGGGGAACAATGAGCAGTTCTTC	CASVGGRGNNEQFF
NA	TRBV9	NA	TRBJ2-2	TGTGCCAGCAGTCCCACGGTCGGTTCGGGCACCGGGGAGCTGTTTTTT	CASSPTVGSGTGELFF
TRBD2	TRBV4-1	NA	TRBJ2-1	TGCGCCAGCAGCCAAGCCTCTAGGACTAGTCCTTATGAGCAGTTCTTC	CASSQASRTSPYEQFF
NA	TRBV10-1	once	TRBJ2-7	TGCGCCAGCAGTGAGGTTACTAGTCCCTACGAGCAGTACTTC	CASSEVTSPYEQYF
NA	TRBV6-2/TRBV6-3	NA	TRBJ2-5	TGTGCCAGCAGTAAGTCCCTAGCGACGTACCAAGAGACCCAGTACTTC	CASSKSLATYQETQYF
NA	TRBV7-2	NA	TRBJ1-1	TGTGCCAGCAGCTTAAACAGGGCGAACACTGAAGCTTTCTTT	CASSLNRANTEAFF
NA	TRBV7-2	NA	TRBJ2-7	TGTGCCAGCAGCTTAGGCGTAAACTACGAGCAGTACTTC	CASSLGVNYEQYF
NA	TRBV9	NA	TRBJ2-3	TGTGCCAGCAGCGTACAGGCCGGAGATACGCAGTATTTT	CASSVQAGDTQYF
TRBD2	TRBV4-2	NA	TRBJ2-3	TGTGCCAGCAGCCTGTCAGGACTAGAAGGCGCAGATACGCAGTATTTT	CASSLSGLEGADTQYF
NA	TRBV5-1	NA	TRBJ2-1	TGCGCCAGCAGCTTGGACGGCTCCTACAATGAGCAGTTCTTC	CASSLDGSYNEQFF
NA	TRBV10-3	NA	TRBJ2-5	TGTGCCATCAGTGAGTCGAACCGGGAGACCCAGTACTTC	CAISESNRETQYF
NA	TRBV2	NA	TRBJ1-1	TGTGCCAGCGTAATAGGGGCAACCTTGAACACTGAAGCTTTCTTT	CASVIGATLNTEAFF
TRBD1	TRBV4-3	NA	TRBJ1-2	TGCGCCAGCAGCCCAGACAGGGTAGGGCACTATGGCTACACCTTC	CASSPDRVGHYGYTF
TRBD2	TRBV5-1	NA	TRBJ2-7	TGCGCCAGCAGCCTGGGGGGGGACGGTTCCTACGAGCAGTACTTC	CASSLGGDGSYEQYF
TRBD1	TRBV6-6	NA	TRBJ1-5	TGTGCCAGCAGTCGACCGGCGGGACAGGGGTTTAATCAGCCCCAGCATTTT	CASSRPAGQGFNQPQHF
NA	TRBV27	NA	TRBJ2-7	TGTGCCAGCAGCCCCGGAAGACGAGGCGAGCAGTACTTC	CASSPGRRGEQYF
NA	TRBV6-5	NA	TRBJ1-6	TGTGCCACTACTAGGGGGGGCTCCTATAATTCACCCCTCCACTTT	CATTRGGSYNSPLHF
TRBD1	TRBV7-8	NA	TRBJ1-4	TGTGCCAGCAGCCCGGCCGCGGGACAGCCAACTAATGAAAAACTGTTTTTT	CASSPAAGQPTNEKLFF
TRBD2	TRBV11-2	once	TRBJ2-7	TGTGCCAGCAGCTCCGATGGATCTGCTAGCGGGGCCTACGAGCAGTACTTC	CASSSDGSASGAYEQYF
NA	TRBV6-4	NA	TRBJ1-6	TGTGCCAGCAGTGATCTTCGACAGTCGTGGCCCTATAATTCACCCCTCCACTTT	CASSDLRQSWPYNSPLHF
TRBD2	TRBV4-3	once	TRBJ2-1	TGCGCCAGCAGCCAGGGGACTAGCGGGAGCGCCTACAATGAGCAGTTCTTC	CASSQGTSGSAYNEQFF